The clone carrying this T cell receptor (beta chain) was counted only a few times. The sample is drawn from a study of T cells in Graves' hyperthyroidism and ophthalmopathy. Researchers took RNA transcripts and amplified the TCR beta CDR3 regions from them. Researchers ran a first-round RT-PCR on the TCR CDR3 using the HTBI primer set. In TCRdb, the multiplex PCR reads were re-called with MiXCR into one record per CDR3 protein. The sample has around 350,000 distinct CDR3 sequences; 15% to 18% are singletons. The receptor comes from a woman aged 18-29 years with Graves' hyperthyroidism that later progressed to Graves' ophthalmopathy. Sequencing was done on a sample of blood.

CDR3 coding DNA: TGTGCCACCAGTGACCCGGGGACCCCATACGAGCAGTACTTC. Translating it yields CATSDPGTPYEQYF. The chain is built from TRBV24-1 and TRBJ2-7; D possibly uses TRBD1 or TRBD2 (5 bases each). Looked up from germline, CDR1 is KGHDR and CDR2 is SFDVKD. CDR3 length: 14 residues. V was trimmed by 4 bases and J by 4 bases, leaving 13 bases between them.